This T cell receptor (beta chain) was captured in a study of shared clonotypes between healthy human individuals. Study details: There were three CD4 naive, three CD4 memory, two CD8 naive and one CD8 memory plates per donor.

Concerning this clone: Antigen: not known.

Some 30,000 T cell genomes (approximately 180 ng DNA) went into each sorted-subset replicate. Repertoires were generated with immunoSEQ multiplex PCR, while TCRdb's copy carries only in-frame clones and drops some. Among roughly 770,000 clones listed, 96% were seen once. Naive CD8 cells were CD45RO-negative, positively selected for CCR7, excluding terminally differentiated effector memory CD45RA+ cells. Study-level points and caveats: Represented genetic and exposure-history diversity was restricted by having few donors.

Trimming removed 1 base from V and 5 bases from J, with 19 bases in between. The CDR3 extends over 17 amino acids. Germline V lookup: CDR1 SEHNR, CDR2 FQNEAQ (reference sequence). The receptor was isolated from a man aged 25 to 45 in good health. Sequencing used naive CD8+ T cells sorted from blood. This sequence joins TRBV7-9 and TRBJ2-3; D remains ambiguous. In DNA, the CDR3 is TGTGCCAGCAGCTTAGGCTGGGCTAGAGAGGCGGAAGATACGCAGTATTTT. As protein: CASSLGWAREAEDTQYF.